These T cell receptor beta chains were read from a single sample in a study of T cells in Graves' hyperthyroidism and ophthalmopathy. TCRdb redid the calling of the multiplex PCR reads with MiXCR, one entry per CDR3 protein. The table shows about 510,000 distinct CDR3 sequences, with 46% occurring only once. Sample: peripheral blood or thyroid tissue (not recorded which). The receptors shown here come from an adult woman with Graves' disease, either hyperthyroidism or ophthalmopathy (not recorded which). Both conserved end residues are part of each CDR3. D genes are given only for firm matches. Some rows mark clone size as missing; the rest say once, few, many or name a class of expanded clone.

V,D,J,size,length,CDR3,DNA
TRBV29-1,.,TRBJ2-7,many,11,CSVYLGYEQYF,TGCAGCGTGTACCTTGGTTACGAGCAGTACTTC
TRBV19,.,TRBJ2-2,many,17,CASSDRGGGLNTGELFF,TGTGCCAGTAGCGACAGGGGCGGGGGGTTGAACACCGGGGAGCTGTTTTTT
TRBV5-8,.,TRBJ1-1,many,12,CASSADRTEAFF,TGTGCCAGCAGCGCGGACAGAACTGAAGCTTTCTTT
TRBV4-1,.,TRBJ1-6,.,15,CASSYFFGTPSPLHF,TGCGCCAGCAGCTACTTCTTCGGGACACCTTCACCCCTCCACTTT
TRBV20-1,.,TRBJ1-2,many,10,CSAQGNGYTF,TGCAGTGCCCAGGGGAATGGCTACACCTTC
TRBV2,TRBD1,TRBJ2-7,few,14,CASSAVDRNYEQYF,TGTGCCAGCAGTGCTGTGGACAGGAACTACGAGCAGTACTTC
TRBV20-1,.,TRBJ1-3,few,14,CSARSPPNGNTIYF,TGCAGTGCTAGATCTCCCCCCAACGGAAACACCATATATTTT
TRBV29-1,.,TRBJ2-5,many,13,CSAEGGREETQYF,TGCAGCGCGGAAGGCGGGCGAGAAGAGACCCAGTACTTC
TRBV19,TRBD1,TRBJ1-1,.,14,CASSIGQGNTEAFF,TGTGCCAGTAGTATAGGACAGGGGAACACTGAAGCTTTCTTT
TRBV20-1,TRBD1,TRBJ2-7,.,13,CSAFLTGGNEQYF,TGCAGTGCATTTCTAACAGGGGGCAACGAGCAGTACTTC
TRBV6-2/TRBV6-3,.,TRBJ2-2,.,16,CASSYVGTANTGELFF,TGTGCCAGCAGTTACGTGGGAACCGCGAACACCGGGGAGCTGTTTTTT
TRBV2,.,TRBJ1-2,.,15,CASSARGGASYGYTF,TGTGCCAGCAGTGCTAGGGGTGGGGCGAGCTATGGCTACACCTTC
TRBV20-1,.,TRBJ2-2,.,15,CSARPRTLNTGELFF,TGCAGTGCTAGACCTAGGACTTTGAACACCGGGGAGCTGTTTTTT
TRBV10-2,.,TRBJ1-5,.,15,CASSLSGHSYQPQHF,TGTGCCAGCAGTTTAAGCGGCCATAGCTATCAGCCCCAGCATTTT
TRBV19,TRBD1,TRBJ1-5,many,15,CASGDRLAGHQPQHF,TGTGCCAGTGGGGACAGGCTAGCGGGACATCAGCCCCAGCATTTT
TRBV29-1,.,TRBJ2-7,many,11,CSVAQTYEQYF,TGCAGCGTTGCCCAGACCTACGAGCAGTACTTC
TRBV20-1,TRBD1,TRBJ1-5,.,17,CSASPGTALFSNQPQHF,TGCAGTGCTAGCCCCGGGACAGCTCTATTTAGCAATCAGCCCCAGCATTTT
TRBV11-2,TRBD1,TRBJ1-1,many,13,CASSFGQGVEAFF,TGTGCCAGCAGCTTTGGACAGGGAGTAGAAGCTTTCTTT
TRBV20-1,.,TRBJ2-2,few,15,CSAKGTSGDTGELFF,TGCAGTGCTAAAGGGACGTCCGGGGACACCGGGGAGCTGTTTTTT
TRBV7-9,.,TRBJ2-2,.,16,CASSTYTASELGELFF,TGTGCCAGCAGCACCTACACCGCGTCCGAGTTAGGGGAGCTGTTTTTT
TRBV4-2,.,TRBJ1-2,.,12,CASSQDRAGNTF,TGTGCCAGCAGCCAAGATCGGGCTGGAAACACCTTC
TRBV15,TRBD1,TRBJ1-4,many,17,CATSRGDSPWANEKLFF,TGTGCCACCAGCAGAGGGGACAGCCCGTGGGCTAATGAAAAACTGTTTTTT
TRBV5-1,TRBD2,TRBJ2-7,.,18,CASGNGPTASGSGYEQYF,TGCGCCAGCGGCAATGGACCGACCGCTAGCGGGAGTGGTTACGAGCAGTACTTC
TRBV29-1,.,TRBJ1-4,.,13,CSVEGGENEKLFF,TGCAGCGTTGAAGGGGGTGAGAATGAAAAACTGTTTTTT
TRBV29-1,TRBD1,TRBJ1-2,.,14,CSLARGGQDYGYTF,TGCAGCTTAGCTAGGGGAGGACAGGACTATGGCTACACCTTC
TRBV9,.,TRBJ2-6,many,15,CASSATGSGANVLTF,TGTGCCAGCAGCGCTACAGGGTCTGGGGCCAACGTCCTGACTTTC
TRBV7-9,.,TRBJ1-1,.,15,CASSPPSGGWAEAFF,TGTGCCAGCAGCCCCCCTTCGGGAGGGTGGGCTGAAGCTTTCTTT
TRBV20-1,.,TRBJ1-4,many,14,CSASLGANNEKLFF,TGCAGTGCTAGTCTTGGGGCCAATAATGAAAAACTGTTTTTT
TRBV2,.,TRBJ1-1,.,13,CASSLRAGSRTFF,TGTGCCAGCAGTTTGCGAGCGGGGAGCCGGACTTTCTTT
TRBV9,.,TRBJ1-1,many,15,CASSVDVGGGTEAFF,TGTGCCAGCAGCGTAGACGTTGGGGGGGGCACTGAAGCTTTCTTT
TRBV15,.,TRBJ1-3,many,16,CATSNLRASSGNTIYF,TGTGCCACCAGCAACCTACGGGCAAGCTCTGGAAACACCATATATTTT
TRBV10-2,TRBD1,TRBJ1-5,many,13,CASSTGAGQPQHF,TGCGCCAGCAGTACAGGGGCGGGTCAGCCCCAGCATTTT
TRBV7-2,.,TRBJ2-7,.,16,CASSLALGTASYEQYF,TGTGCCAGCAGCTTAGCGCTTGGGACGGCGTCCTACGAGCAGTACTTC
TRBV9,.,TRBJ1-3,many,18,CASSVGPVRQSSGNTIYF,TGTGCCAGCAGCGTAGGACCGGTGCGGCAGTCCTCAGGGAACACCATATATTTT
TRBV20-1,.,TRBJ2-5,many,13,CSVSRQNQETQYF,TGCAGTGTTTCCCGACAGAACCAAGAGACCCAGTACTTC
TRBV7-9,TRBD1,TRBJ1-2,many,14,CASSLGQGLYGYTF,TGTGCCAGCAGTTTGGGACAGGGACTCTATGGCTACACCTTC
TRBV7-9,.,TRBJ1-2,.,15,CASSVDSPSFYGYTF,TGTGCCAGCAGCGTGGACAGCCCGTCCTTCTATGGCTACACCTTC
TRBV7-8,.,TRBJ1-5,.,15,CASSQEDRSNQPQHF,TGCGCCAGCAGCCAAGAGGACAGAAGCAATCAGCCCCAGCATTTT
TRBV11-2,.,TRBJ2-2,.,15,CASSLGLGGDGELFF,TGTGCCAGCAGCTTAGGTTTGGGAGGCGACGGGGAGCTGTTTTTT
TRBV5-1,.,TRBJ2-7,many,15,CASSFRSGGLDEQYF,TGCGCCAGCAGCTTTAGGTCAGGGGGGTTGGACGAGCAGTACTTC
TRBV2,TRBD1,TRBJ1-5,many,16,CASSEYGQGKSQPQHF,TGTGCCAGCAGTGAATATGGACAGGGGAAATCTCAGCCCCAGCATTTT
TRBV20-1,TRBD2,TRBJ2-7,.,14,CSASTSGIFDEQYF,TGCAGTGCTTCGACTAGCGGGATATTCGACGAGCAGTACTTC
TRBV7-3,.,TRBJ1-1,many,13,CASSLEQGAEAFF,TGTGCCAGCAGCTTAGAACAGGGTGCTGAAGCTTTCTTT
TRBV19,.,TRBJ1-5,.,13,CASTGPGNQPQHF,TGTGCCAGCACTGGGCCCGGCAATCAGCCCCAGCATTTT
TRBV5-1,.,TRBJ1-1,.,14,CTSSLVGVGTEAFF,TGCACCAGCAGCTTGGTGGGCGTAGGGACTGAAGCTTTCTTT
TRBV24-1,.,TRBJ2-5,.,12,CAQPGYQETQYF,TGTGCTCAACCGGGGTACCAAGAGACCCAGTACTTC
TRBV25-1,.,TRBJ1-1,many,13,CASSEGGAPEAFF,TGTGCCAGCAGTGAGGGCGGGGCCCCTGAAGCTTTCTTT
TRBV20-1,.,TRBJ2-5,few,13,CSARDRSWAAGYF,TGCAGTGCTAGAGACAGGAGTTGGGCCGCCGGATACTTC
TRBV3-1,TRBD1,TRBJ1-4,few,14,CASSQSGGFEKLFF,TGTGCCAGCAGCCAATCAGGGGGCTTTGAAAAACTGTTTTTT
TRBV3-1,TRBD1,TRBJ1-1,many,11,CASSGGQGAFF,TGTGCCAGCAGCGGAGGACAGGGGGCTTTCTTT
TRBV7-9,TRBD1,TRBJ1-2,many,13,CASSRDRIYGYTF,TGTGCCAGCAGCCGGGACAGGATCTATGGCTACACCTTC